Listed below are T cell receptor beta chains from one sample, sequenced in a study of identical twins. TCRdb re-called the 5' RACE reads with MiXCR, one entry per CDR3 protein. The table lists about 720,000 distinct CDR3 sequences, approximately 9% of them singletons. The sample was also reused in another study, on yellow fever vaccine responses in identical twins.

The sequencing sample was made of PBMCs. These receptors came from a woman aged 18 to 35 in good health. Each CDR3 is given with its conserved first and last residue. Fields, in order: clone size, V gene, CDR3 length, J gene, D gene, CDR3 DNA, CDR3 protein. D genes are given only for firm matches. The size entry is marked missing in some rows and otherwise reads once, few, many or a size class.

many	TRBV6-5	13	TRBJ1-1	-	TGTGCCAGCAGTTACGGGAAGAACACTGAAGCTTTCTTT	CASSYGKNTEAFF
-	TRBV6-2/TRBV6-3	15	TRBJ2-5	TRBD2	TGTGCCAGCAGATTGTCAGCGGGAGGGCCGGAGACCCAGTACTTC	CASRLSAGGPETQYF
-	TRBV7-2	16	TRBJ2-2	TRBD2	TGTGCCAGCAGCTTAGAGGGCTGGGAGGGCACCGGGGAGCTGTTTTTT	CASSLEGWEGTGELFF
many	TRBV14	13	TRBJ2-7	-	TGTGCCAGCAGCCCTGCAGGGATCTACGAGCAGTACTTC	CASSPAGIYEQYF
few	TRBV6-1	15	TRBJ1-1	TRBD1	TGTGCCACTCAAACGGGACAGGGGGTAAAGACTGAAGCTTTCTTT	CATQTGQGVKTEAFF
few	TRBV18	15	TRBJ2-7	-	TGTGCCAGCTCTCCTGGTTGGGAGGCCACCTACGAGCAGTACTTC	CASSPGWEATYEQYF
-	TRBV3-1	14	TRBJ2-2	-	TGTGCCAGCAGCCAGTACCCAGGGGTGAGGGAGCTGTTTTTT	CASSQYPGVRELFF
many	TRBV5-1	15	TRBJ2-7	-	TGCGCCAGCAGCTTGGAAGGAGGACCTCCCTACGAGCAGTACTTC	CASSLEGGPPYEQYF
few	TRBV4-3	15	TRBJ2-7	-	TGCGCCAGCAGCCAAGAGCGAGACGTTGCCTACGAGCAGTACTTC	CASSQERDVAYEQYF
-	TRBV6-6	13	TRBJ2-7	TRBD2	TGTGCCAGCAGCCTCCAGCGGGAGGGCGAGCAGTACTTC	CASSLQREGEQYF
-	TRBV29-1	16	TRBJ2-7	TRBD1	TGCAGCGTTGGGACAGGGGAAAGATTGGGATTGTACGAGCAGTACTTC	CSVGTGERLGLYEQYF
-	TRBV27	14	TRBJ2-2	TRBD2	TGTGCCAGCAGTTTGTCGCGGGAGGGTGGGGAGCTGTTTTTT	CASSLSREGGELFF
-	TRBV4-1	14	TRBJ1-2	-	TGCGCCAGCAGCCAAGATGGGGCGGGTTATGGCTACACCTTC	CASSQDGAGYGYTF
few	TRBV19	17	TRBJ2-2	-	TGTGCCAGTAGTCCAGGGACTTCTAGGATCCAAACCGGGGAGCTGTTTTTT	CASSPGTSRIQTGELFF
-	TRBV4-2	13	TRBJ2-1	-	TGTGCCAGCAGCCCTGCGGCCGTTGGGGAGCAGTTCTTC	CASSPAAVGEQFF
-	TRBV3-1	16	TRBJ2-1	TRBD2	TGTGCCAGCAGCCAAGAGACTAGCGGGGGGTTCAATGAGCAGTTCTTC	CASSQETSGGFNEQFF
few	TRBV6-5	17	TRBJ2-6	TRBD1	TGTGCCAGCAGTTACTCGACAGGGATGAGAGGGGCCAACGTCCTGACTTTC	CASSYSTGMRGANVLTF
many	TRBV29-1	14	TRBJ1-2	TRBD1	TGCAGCGTTGACGCCGAGGGACAGGGACATGGCTACACCTTC	CSVDAEGQGHGYTF
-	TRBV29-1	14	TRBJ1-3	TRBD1	TGCAGCGTCCAACTCAGGGGGGCGGGAAACACCATATATTTT	CSVQLRGAGNTIYF
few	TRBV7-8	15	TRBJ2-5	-	TGTGCCAGCAGCTGGAAGCATATAGCGTTGGAGACCCAGTACTTC	CASSWKHIALETQYF
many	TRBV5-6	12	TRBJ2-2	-	TGTGCCAGCAGCTCAGGGGCCGGGGAGCTGTTTTTT	CASSSGAGELFF
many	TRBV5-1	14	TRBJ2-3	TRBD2	TGCGCCAGCAGCTCGGGGGGGAACACAGATACGCAGTATTTT	CASSSGGNTDTQYF
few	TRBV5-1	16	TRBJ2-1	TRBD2	TGCGCCAGCGCCAACCGGGGAGCGGGGGGGCATGTTGAGCAGTTCTTC	CASANRGAGGHVEQFF
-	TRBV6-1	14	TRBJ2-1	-	TGTGCCAGCAGAAAACTAGGAGAGTACAATGAGCAGTTCTTC	CASRKLGEYNEQFF
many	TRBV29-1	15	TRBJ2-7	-	TGCAGTTGCCGGGACTCTTTAAATACCGCCTACGAGCAGTACTTC	CSCRDSLNTAYEQYF
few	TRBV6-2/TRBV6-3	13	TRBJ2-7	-	TGTGCCAGCAGTCCGGACCGAGTCCACGAGCAGTACTTC	CASSPDRVHEQYF
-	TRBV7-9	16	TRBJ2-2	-	TGTGCCAGCAGCCCGGAGGCAGGGCTCACGGTCGGGGAGCTGTTTTTT	CASSPEAGLTVGELFF
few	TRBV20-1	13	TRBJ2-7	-	TGCAGTGCTAAGACAGGCGGGGGCTACGAGCAGTACTTC	CSAKTGGGYEQYF
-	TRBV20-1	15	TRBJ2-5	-	TGCAGTGCTAGAGCTGCGGGACAGATCCAAGAGACCCAGTACTTC	CSARAAGQIQETQYF
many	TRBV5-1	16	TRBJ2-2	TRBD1	TGCGCCAGCAGCAAACCGGGACAGGGGAACACCGGGGAGCTGTTTTTT	CASSKPGQGNTGELFF
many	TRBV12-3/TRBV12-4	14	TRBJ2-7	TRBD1	TGTGCCAGCAGTTCCGGGACAGCCGGTTTCGAGCAGTACTTC	CASSSGTAGFEQYF
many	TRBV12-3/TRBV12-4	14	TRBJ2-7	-	TGTGCCAGCAGTGACCAGGGTGGTTCCCACGAGCAGTACTTC	CASSDQGGSHEQYF
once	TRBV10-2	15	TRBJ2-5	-	TGCGCCAGCAGTTCTCCGGAACTAACAGGGGAGACCCAGTACTTC	CASSSPELTGETQYF
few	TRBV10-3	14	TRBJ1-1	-	TGTGCCATCACCAAAGAGGTTGGAAGGACTGAAGCTTTCTTT	CAITKEVGRTEAFF
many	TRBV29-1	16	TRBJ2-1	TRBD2	TGCAGCGTTGAGATGGTAGCGGGAGGGAACTACAATGAGCAGTTCTTC	CSVEMVAGGNYNEQFF
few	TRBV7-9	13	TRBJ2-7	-	TGTGCCAGCAGCCCCAGAATAGGCTACGAGCAGTACTTC	CASSPRIGYEQYF
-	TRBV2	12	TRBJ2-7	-	TGTGCCAGCTTTGGGGGATCCTACGAGCAGTACTTC	CASFGGSYEQYF
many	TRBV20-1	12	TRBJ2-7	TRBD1	TGCAGTGCTACGGACAGGCCCTACGAGCAGTACTTC	CSATDRPYEQYF
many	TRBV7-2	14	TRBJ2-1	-	TGTGCCAGCAGCTGGTCCGCTGGTTTCAATGAGCAGTTCTTC	CASSWSAGFNEQFF
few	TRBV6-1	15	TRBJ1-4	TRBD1	TGTGCCAGCAAAATGACAGGGGGTGTGAATGAAAAACTGTTTTTT	CASKMTGGVNEKLFF
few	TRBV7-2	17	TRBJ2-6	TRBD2	TGTGCCAGCAGCAACGTAGCGGGGCCCTCTGGGGCCAACGTCCTGACTTTC	CASSNVAGPSGANVLTF
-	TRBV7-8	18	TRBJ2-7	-	TGTGCCAGCAGCTTAGCATATCTCGCGGCGGGAAAGGGCTACGAGCAGTACTTC	CASSLAYLAAGKGYEQYF
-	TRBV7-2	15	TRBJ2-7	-	TGTGCCAGCAGCGCCTTAACGGGCCAAAACTACGAGCAGTACTTC	CASSALTGQNYEQYF
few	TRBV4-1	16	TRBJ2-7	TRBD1	TGCGCCAGCAGGCTGAAAACAGGGGGCTTCCCCTACGAGCAGTACTTC	CASRLKTGGFPYEQYF
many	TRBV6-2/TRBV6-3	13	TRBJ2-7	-	TGTGCCAGCAGTCTGCCAGGGGTGGACGAGCAGTACTTC	CASSLPGVDEQYF
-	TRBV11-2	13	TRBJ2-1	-	TGTGCCAGCGAGGGACAACTTTACAATGAGCAGTTCTTC	CASEGQLYNEQFF
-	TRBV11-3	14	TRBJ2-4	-	TGTGCCAGCAGCTTAGCGGCGGGTATAGGAATTCAGTACTTC	CASSLAAGIGIQYF
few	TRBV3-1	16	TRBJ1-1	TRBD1	TGTGCCAGCAGTTTCACCGGGACAGGGGTGAACACTGAAGCTTTCTTT	CASSFTGTGVNTEAFF
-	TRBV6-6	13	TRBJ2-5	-	TGTGCCAGTGCATCGGGGGGCCGAGAGACCCAGTACTTC	CASASGGRETQYF
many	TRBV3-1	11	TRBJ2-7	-	TGTGCCAGCAACCAAGGGGGGGAGCAGTACTTC	CASNQGGEQYF
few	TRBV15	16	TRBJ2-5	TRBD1	TGTGCCACCAGCAGAGATAGGGACAGGGTTTCAGAGACCCAGTACTTC	CATSRDRDRVSETQYF
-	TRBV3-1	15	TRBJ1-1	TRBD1	TGTGCCAGCAGCCCCTACGTGGACAGGGCCACTGAAGCTTTCTTT	CASSPYVDRATEAFF
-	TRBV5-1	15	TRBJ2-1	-	TGCGCCAGCAGCGCCTCGGCGGGGATAGTCAATGAGCAGTTCTTC	CASSASAGIVNEQFF
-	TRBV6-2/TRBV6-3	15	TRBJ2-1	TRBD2	TGTGCCAGCAGCCCCGGGGGACTAGCGGTCTATGAGCAGTTCTTC	CASSPGGLAVYEQFF
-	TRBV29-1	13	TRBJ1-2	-	TGCAGCGATAACAGGGAGGGTAGCTATGGCTACACCTTC	CSDNREGSYGYTF
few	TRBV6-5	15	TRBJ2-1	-	TGTGCCAGCAGTTTTCGGGGAGGGGGGGCAAATGAGCAGTTCTTC	CASSFRGGGANEQFF
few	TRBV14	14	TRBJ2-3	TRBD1	TGTGCCAGCACTACAACAGGGGGACTCGATACGCAGTATTTT	CASTTTGGLDTQYF